This passage covers 27 T cell receptor beta chains from one sample sequenced in a study of blood T cell repertoires in COVID-19. TCRdb's copy holds only in-frame clones and misses some; the assay was immunoSEQ multiplex PCR. The data contain over 70,000 clones, roughly 86% of them singletons. The sample was peripheral blood. These receptors came from a man aged 55 to 70 with acute or convalescent COVID-19.

J is TRBJ2-7 and V is TRBV18; 8 bases line up with TRBD2. CDR1 and CDR2 (germline): KGHSH, LQKENI. J gave up 6 bases and V 5 bases, and 12 bases lay outside the gene matches. The CDR3 is 15 residues long. CDR3 in DNA: TGTGCCAGCTCAGCATCAACCGGGACTAGTAGCGAGCAGTACTTC. It translates to CASSASTGTSSEQYF.

The CDR3 coding sequence is TGTGCCAGCAGTCTAAAGTCAAATGAGCAGTTCTTC. It encodes CASSLKSNEQFF. The chain joins TRBV28 to TRBJ2-1; D gene unclear. Germline V gene data show CDR1 as MDHEN and CDR2 as SYDVKM. The CDR3 consists of 12 residues. Trimming stripped 5 bases from V and 7 bases from J, with 9 bases between.

V usage is TRBV6-5 and J usage is TRBJ1-1; possible D gene TRBD1, 6 bases. Trimming removed 3 bases at V and 6 bases at J, with 20 bases between. CDR3 length: 16 amino acids. Germline values: CDR1 MNHEY, CDR2 SVGAGI. The CDR3 DNA follows: TGTGCCAGCAGTTATGGGGTCCAGGACAGACATTCTGAAGCTTTCTTT. Translated, it gives CASSYGVQDRHSEAFF.

The rearrangement links TRBV11-3 to TRBJ1-6, with D maybe TRBD1 (5 bases). CDR1 is SGHNT and CDR2 is YENEEA in the germline V gene. Trimming took 8 bases from V and 12 from J, leaving 17 bases between them. This CDR3 has 13 amino acids. The CDR3 DNA reads as TGTGCCAGCCCTGGGCAGGGTGGTTTACCCCTCCACTTT. It encodes CASPGQGGLPLHF.

V usage is TRBV5-1 and J usage is TRBJ2-5; TRBD1 matches at 7 bases. CDR1 is SGHRS, CDR2 YFSETQ, per germline. V gave up 1 base and J gave up 0 bases; unmatched junction bases: 3. This CDR3 region has 15 residues. CDR3 region: CASSLRQGYQETQYF. Written as DNA, the CDR3 is TGCGCCAGCAGCTTGCGACAGGGATACCAAGAGACCCAGTACTTC.

The chain carries TRBV3-1 (or the pseudogene TRBV3-2) and TRBJ2-1; TRBD2 matches at 10 bases. CDR1 and CDR2 (germline): LGHDT, YNNKEL (reference sequence). This CDR3 contains 17 residues. The trim removed 2 bases at V and 2 bases at J, leaving 6 bases unmatched. DNA of the CDR3: TGTGCCAGCAGCCAACAGCCTAGCGGGAGAACCTACAATGAGCAGTTCTTC. Translating it yields CASSQQPSGRTYNEQFF.

The chain links TRBV7-2 to TRBJ1-6, with a possible D match to TRBD1 (5 bases). The CDR3 length is 15 residues. Trimming took 6 bases from V and 7 from J, leaving 16 bases between them. Per germline, CDR1 SGHTA and CDR2 FQGNSA. This CDR3 reads CASRQEGRGNSPLHF. The CDR3 DNA reads as TGTGCCAGCAGACAGGAGGGCCGGGGGAATTCACCCCTCCACTTT.

The rearrangement links TRBV6-5 to TRBJ1-1, with 8 nucleotides matching TRBD1. With 2 bases clipped from V and 1 base from J, the junction kept 0 bases outside the gene matches. Germline CDR1 and CDR2: MNHEY and SVGAGI. The CDR3 consists of 14 residues. Here the CDR3 reads CASSYGTGNTEAFF. The CDR3 DNA follows: TGTGCCAGCAGTTACGGGACAGGGAACACTGAAGCTTTCTTT.

The chain employs TRBV21-1 and TRBJ2-1; TRBD2, the table's D call, lacks a check against the DNA. TRBV21-1 is marked as a pseudogene. CDR3 length: 18 amino acids. The DNA of the CDR3 is TGTGCCAGCAGCTACCGCCAGAGGAGCGGGAGTACCTACAATGAGCAGTTCTTC. Its protein is CASSYRQRSGSTYNEQFF.

This chain links TRBV9 with TRBJ1-2, with a tentative D call TRBD1 (5 bases). The CDR3 totals 17 residues. Trimming cost V 0 bases and J 2 bases, with 17 bases left between them. Germline V CDR1 and CDR2: SGDLS, YYNGEE. CDR3: CASSVGRGGYSNYGYTF. The CDR3 bases are TGTGCCAGCAGCGTAGGGCGGGGCGGCTACTCGAACTATGGCTACACCTTC. Combining the CDR3 with reference TRBV9 and TRBJ1-2 gives the whole variable domain DSGVTQTPKHLITATGQRVTLRCSPRSGDLSVYWYQQSLDQGLQFLIQYYNGEERAKGNILERFSAQQFPDLHSELNLSSLELGDSALYFCASSVGRGGYSNYGYTFGSGTRLTVV.

This chain joins TRBV28 and TRBJ1-1, with 9 nucleotides matching TRBD1. The germline CDR1 and CDR2 sequences are MDHEN and SYDVKM. V dropped 7 bases and J dropped 2; count of bases not matched to a gene: 14. The CDR3 consists of 17 residues. The CDR3 region has the DNA TGTGCCAGCACCACTGAAGGGACAGGGAAGGGAAACACTGAAGCTTTCTTT. Encoded protein: CASTTEGTGKGNTEAFF.

The CDR3 is CASRPRGPGQEKLFF. CDR3 nucleotides: TGTGCCAGCAGGCCTAGGGGGCCAGGACAAGAAAAACTGTTTTTT. The chain combines TRBV5-6 with TRBJ1-4, with 7 positions matching TRBD1. The CDR3 is 15 residues long. Germline V gene data show CDR1 as SGHDT and CDR2 as YYEEEE. V shed 5 bases and J 8 bases; nucleotides not matched to a gene: 12. The variable domain in full, with the rest retrieved from reference TRBV5-6 and TRBJ1-4, is DAGVTQSPTHLIKTRGQQVTLRCSPKSGHDTVSWYQQALGQGPQFIFQYYEEEERQRGNFPDRFSGHQFPNYSSELNVNALLLGDSALYLCASRPRGPGQEKLFFGSGTQLSVL.

This chain connects TRBV12-5 to TRBJ2-2, with a tentative D call TRBD2 (5 bases). Trimming pared 1 base from V and 6 bases from J, leaving 9 bases between. Germline V lookup: CDR1 LGHNT, CDR2 FRNRAP. The CDR3 runs 14 residues. As DNA, the CDR3 is TGTGCTAGTGGTTTGGGGCTAGCAGCCGGGGAGCTGTTTTTT. Its translation is CASGLGLAAGELFF.

This clone showed up just a few times. The chain's CDR3 is CASNTGGAPEKLFF. In nucleotides, the CDR3 is TGTGCCAGCAACACTGGAGGGGCGCCGGAAAAACTGTTTTTT. The rearrangement links TRBV28 to TRBJ1-4; tentative D call: TRBD1 (5 bases). This CDR3 region has 14 residues. The germline gives CDR1 MDHEN, CDR2 SYDVKM. The germline V and J ends were trimmed by 7 bases and 8 bases, with 17 bases remaining between them.

The J gene is TRBJ2-5, the V gene TRBV5-1; 10 bases line up with TRBD2. The V gene end was trimmed by 3 bases and the J gene end by 1 base; junction bases not matched to a gene: 3. Germline CDR1 and CDR2: SGHRS and YFSETQ. The CDR3 consists of 15 residues. CDR3 amino acids: CASSSLAGGQETQYF. The DNA for the CDR3 is TGCGCCAGCAGCTCGTTAGCGGGGGGCCAAGAGACCCAGTACTTC.

This clone has more than one count but fewer than ten. The V gene is TRBV19, the J gene TRBJ1-1; no reliable D call. The CDR3 sequence is 14 residues long. With 9 bases removed from V and 1 base from J, the gap between germline ends came to 15 bases. From germline, CDR1 is LNHDA and CDR2 SQIVND (reference sequence). Here the CDR3 DNA reads TGTGCCAGGAGTCCGGGTAGGTGGAACACTGAAGCTTTCTTT. This gives the protein CARSPGRWNTEAFF.

This clone was observed a few times. J is TRBJ1-1 and V is TRBV7-3; no clear D. The ends were cut back, 1 base at V and 0 bases at J, with 18 bases in the middle. Germline V gives CDR1 SGHTA, CDR2 FQGTGA. The CDR3 has 18 residues. The CDR3 is CASSLMPPLREVNTEAFF. CDR3 nucleotides: TGTGCCAGCAGCTTAATGCCCCCTTTGCGGGAGGTGAACACTGAAGCTTTCTTT.

This clone was counted once. In DNA form, the CDR3 reads TGTGCCAGCAGTTTGGGGACAGGGTTCGAAAAACTGTTTTTT. This codes for CASSLGTGFEKLFF. The gene calls are TRBV28 and TRBJ1-4, with TRBD1 matching 9 bases. V shed 3 bases, J shed 8 bases, and the junction held 4 bases outside the gene matches. Germline loops: CDR1 MDHEN, CDR2 SYDVKM. CDR3 length: 14 residues.

The count of this clone is one. The chain combines TRBV5-6 with TRBJ2-5; TRBD2 matches at 8 bases. The germline V gene encodes CDR1 SGHDT and CDR2 YYEEEE. Trimming removed 4 bases from V and 4 bases from J; junction bases left unmatched: 9. This CDR3 is built from 15 residues. CDR3 in DNA: TGTGCCAGCAGCCCCACGGGGAGCGGGAGAGAGACCCAGTACTTC. It encodes CASSPTGSGRETQYF.

The chain uses TRBV21-1 and TRBJ1-4; TRBD1 is the table's D call, not checked against the DNA. TRBV21-1 is listed as a pseudogene. CDR3 size: 15 residues. The CDR3 sequence is CASKTLTDTNEKLFF. The CDR3, as DNA: TGTGCCAGCAAGACTTTGACAGATACTAATGAAAAACTGTTTTTT.

The genes are TRBV2 and TRBJ2-6, with D perhaps matching TRBD2 (5 bases). This CDR3 contains 15 residues. Trimming pared 6 bases from V and 2 bases from J, leaving 11 bases between. CDR1 is SNHLY, CDR2 FYNNEI, per germline. The CDR3 loop is CASSPARAGANVLTF. The CDR3 DNA reads TGTGCCAGCAGCCCCGCGAGGGCTGGGGCCAACGTCCTGACTTTC.

The chain joins TRBV20-1 to TRBJ1-2; D perhaps matches TRBD1 (6 bases). Looked up from germline, CDR1 is DFQATT and CDR2 is SNEGSKA (reference sequence). V was cut by 5 bases and J by 6 bases, with 10 bases left in between. This CDR3 has 11 residues. The CDR3 coding sequence is TGCAGTGCTCCGGACAGAAATGGCTACACCTTC. As protein: CSAPDRNGYTF.

This clone was seen just once. The J gene is TRBJ1-2, the V gene TRBV18; the D is unclear. The V end was cut by 3 bases, the J end by 4 bases, with 9 bases between. CDR3 length: 13 amino acids. CDR1 KGHSH and CDR2 LQKENI come from the germline V gene. The CDR3 DNA sequence: TGTGCCAGCTCACCTCCCGCAGGCTATGGCTACACCTTC. The encoded protein is CASSPPAGYGYTF.

This clone was observed once. The chain joins TRBV19 to TRBJ2-1, with 11 bases fitting TRBD2. The junction had 8 bases not matched to a gene; V was cut back by 3 bases and J by 4 bases. The CDR3 extends over 17 amino acids. Germline lookup yields CDR1 LNHDA and CDR2 SQIVND (reference sequence). The CDR3 bases are TGTGCCAGTAGTATCTCCACCGCTAGCGGGAGGTACAATGAGCAGTTCTTC. Translating it yields CASSISTASGRYNEQFF.

V gene TRBV2 combines with J gene TRBJ2-1; 14 bases align to TRBD2. V lost 3 bases and J lost 14; bases outside the gene matches: 3. Germline V CDR1 and CDR2: SNHLY, FYNNEI. The CDR3 is made up of 13 amino acids. Here the CDR3 reads CASSETSGGEEFF. In DNA form, the CDR3 reads TGTGCCAGCAGTGAGACTAGCGGGGGGGAAGAGTTCTTC.

This clone was picked up a small number of times. The rearrangement links TRBV3-1 (or the pseudogene TRBV3-2) to TRBJ2-5; weak D call: TRBD2 (7 bases). Germline CDR1 and CDR2: LGHDT and YNNKEL (reference sequence). V shed 2 bases and J shed 5 bases, with 21 bases lying between them. CDR3 length: 17 residues. This chain's CDR3 is CASSQLTGGRSGETQYF. Written as DNA, the CDR3 is TGTGCCAGCAGCCAACTCACGGGGGGCCGATCGGGGGAGACCCAGTACTTC.

The chain joins TRBV7-2 to TRBJ2-3; 9 bases match TRBD2. The germline CDR1 and CDR2 sequences are SGHTA and FQGNSA. J lost 5 bases, V lost 5 bases, and 2 bases had no gene match. The CDR3 has 13 amino acids. In nucleotides, the CDR3 is TGTGCCAGCAGCGGACTAGCGCAAGATACGCAGTATTTT. It specifies CASSGLAQDTQYF.